The rows below give T cell receptor beta chains drawn from one sample of a study of T cell clonotyping in hematopoietic cell transplantation. Data came from immunoSEQ multiplex PCR; TCRdb stores just in-frame clones and leaves some out. The table shows around 16,000 clones, with 90% to 95% occurring only once. Sequenced here: peripheral blood mononuclear cells, sampled before stem cell transplant. The source is a man aged 18 to 29 with biphenotypic leukemia. Some clones in this sample may be carry-over from other donors' samples. The CDR3 runs from the conserved cysteine through the conserved F or W.

V gene: TRBV2
CDR3 protein: CASNSGTGNSPLHF

V gene: TRBV6-5
CDR3 protein: CASQFLRGAYEQYF

V gene: TRBV30
CDR3 protein: CACDPGPRYGYTF

V gene: TRBV27
CDR3 protein: CASSLQQGPEQYF

V gene: TRBV10-3
CDR3 protein: CAISRLAGLRGDTQYF

V gene: TRBV4-1
CDR3 protein: CASSPPFNYEQYF

V gene: TRBV6-5
CDR3 protein: CASTPTETHHGYTF

V gene: TRBV10-3
CDR3 protein: CAISEPSGTEAFF

V gene: TRBV30
CDR3 protein: CAWTQGAKNIQYF

V gene: TRBV30
CDR3 protein: CAWDLTGSMNTEAFF

V gene: TRBV5-4
CDR3 protein: CASSPGGGSYEQYF

V gene: TRBV29-1
CDR3 protein: CSVGSLVLSGGYTF

V gene: TRBV5-1
CDR3 protein: CASSFVARGTGELFF

V gene: TRBV19
CDR3 protein: CASSISGGSTDTQYF

V gene: TRBV5-1
CDR3 protein: CASSASGTGGYEQYF

V gene: TRBV5-1
CDR3 protein: CASHGPNTYEQYF

V gene: TRBV5-1
CDR3 protein: CASSQGGGPHYGYTF

V gene: TRBV5-1
CDR3 protein: CASSLTSPGEQFF

V gene: TRBV7-7
CDR3 protein: CASSLGQGDEQYF

V gene: TRBV5-6
CDR3 protein: CASSFARGETQYF

V gene: TRBV5-8
CDR3 protein: CASSWDKRDTQYF

V gene: TRBV29-1
CDR3 protein: CSVVGSFYGYTF

V gene: TRBV4-3
CDR3 protein: CASSQESGTGGYEQYF

V gene: TRBV7-2
CDR3 protein: CASSLSQANTEAFF

V gene: TRBV5-6
CDR3 protein: CASSFDETPSIRHF

V gene: TRBV6-5
CDR3 protein: CASSYEGRGYTF

V gene: TRBV6-5
CDR3 protein: CASSYYREGDGYTF

V gene: TRBV30
CDR3 protein: CACWDRGRVQYSPLHF

V gene: TRBV4-1
CDR3 protein: CASSQDWGGRTTEAFF

V gene: TRBV27
CDR3 protein: CASSPSGHPQETQYF

V gene: TRBV30
CDR3 protein: CAWSAGNYGYTF

V gene: TRBV6-5
CDR3 protein: CASSRQGESGNTIYF

V gene: TRBV27
CDR3 protein: CASREGQVSYNEQFF

V gene: TRBV4-1
CDR3 protein: CASSQTIPTGAYEQYF

V gene: TRBV30
CDR3 protein: CASGQAHGNYGYTF

V gene: TRBV9
CDR3 protein: CASSVTSSFDGGNPFF

V gene: TRBV27
CDR3 protein: CASTLRDRGPYEQYF

V gene: TRBV7-2
CDR3 protein: CASSLSTGWDYGYTF

V gene: TRBV11-2
CDR3 protein: CASAPFGEDQPQHF

V gene: TRBV28
CDR3 protein: CASSLVLAGELFF

V gene: TRBV6-5
CDR3 protein: CASSRTIASPLHF

V gene: TRBV27
CDR3 protein: CASSSVGYEQYF

V gene: TRBV28
CDR3 protein: CASSLDGGYEQYF

V gene: TRBV29-1
CDR3 protein: CSVELRTVYGYTF

V gene: TRBV9
CDR3 protein: CASGTGHYEQYF